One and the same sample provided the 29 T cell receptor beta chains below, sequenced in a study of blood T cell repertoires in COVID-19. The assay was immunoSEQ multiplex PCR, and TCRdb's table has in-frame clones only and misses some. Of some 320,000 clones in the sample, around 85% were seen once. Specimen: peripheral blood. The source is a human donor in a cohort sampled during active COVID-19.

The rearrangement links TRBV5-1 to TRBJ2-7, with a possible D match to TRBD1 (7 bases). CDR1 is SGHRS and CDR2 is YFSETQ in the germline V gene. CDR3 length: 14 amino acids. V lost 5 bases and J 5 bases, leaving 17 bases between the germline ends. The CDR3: CASRPRQGGNEQYF. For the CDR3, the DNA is TGCGCCAGCAGACCAAGACAGGGCGGGAACGAGCAGTACTTC.

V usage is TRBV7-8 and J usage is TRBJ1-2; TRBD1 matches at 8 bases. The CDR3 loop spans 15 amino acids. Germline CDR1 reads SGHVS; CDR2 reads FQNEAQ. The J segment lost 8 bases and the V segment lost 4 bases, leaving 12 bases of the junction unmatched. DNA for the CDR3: TGTGCCAGCAGCTCTAACGTCCCAGGGGGCCAGGGCTACACCTTC. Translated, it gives CASSSNVPGGQGYTF.

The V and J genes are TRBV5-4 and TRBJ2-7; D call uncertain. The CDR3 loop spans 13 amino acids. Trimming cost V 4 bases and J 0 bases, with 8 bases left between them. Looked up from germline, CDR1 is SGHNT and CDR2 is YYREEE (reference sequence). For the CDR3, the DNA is TGTGCCAGCAGCCCCTTTAGCTCCTACGAGCAGTACTTC. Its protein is CASSPFSSYEQYF.

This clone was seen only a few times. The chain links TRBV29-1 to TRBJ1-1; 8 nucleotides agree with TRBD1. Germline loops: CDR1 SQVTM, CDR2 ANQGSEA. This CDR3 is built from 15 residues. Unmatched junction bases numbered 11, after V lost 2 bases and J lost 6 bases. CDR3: CSVETGQGYVSEAFF. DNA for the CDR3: TGCAGCGTTGAAACCGGACAGGGCTACGTCTCTGAAGCTTTCTTT.

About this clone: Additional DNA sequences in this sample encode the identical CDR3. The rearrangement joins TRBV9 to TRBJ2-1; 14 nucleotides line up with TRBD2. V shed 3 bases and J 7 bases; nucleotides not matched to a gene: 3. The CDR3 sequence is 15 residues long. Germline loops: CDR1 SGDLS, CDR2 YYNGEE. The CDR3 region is CASSAGTSGGNEQFF. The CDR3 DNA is TGTGCCAGCAGCGCGGGGACTAGCGGGGGAAATGAGCAGTTCTTC.

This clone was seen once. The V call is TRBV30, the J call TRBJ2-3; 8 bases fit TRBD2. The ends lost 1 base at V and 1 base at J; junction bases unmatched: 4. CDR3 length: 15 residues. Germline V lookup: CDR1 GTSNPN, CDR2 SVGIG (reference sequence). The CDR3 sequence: CAWSAYSGGTDTQYF. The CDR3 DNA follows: TGTGCCTGGAGTGCGTATAGCGGGGGCACAGATACGCAGTATTTT.

The CDR3 region is CASSSRLASNEQFF. The CDR3 nucleotides are TGTGCCAGCAGTTCACGACTAGCGTCGAATGAGCAGTTCTTC. This chain uses TRBV27 with TRBJ2-1; 8 bases are a match to TRBD2. The J segment lost 7 bases and the V segment lost 4 bases, leaving 6 bases of the junction unmatched. This CDR3 is 14 amino acids long. In germline, CDR1 is MNHEY, CDR2 SMNVEV (reference sequence).

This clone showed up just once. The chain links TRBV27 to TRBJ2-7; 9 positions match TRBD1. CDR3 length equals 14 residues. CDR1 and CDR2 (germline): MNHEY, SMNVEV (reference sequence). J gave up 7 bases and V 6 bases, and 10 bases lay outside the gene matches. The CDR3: CASRVQGAEREQYF. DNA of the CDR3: TGTGCCAGCAGGGTACAGGGGGCGGAGAGGGAGCAGTACTTC.

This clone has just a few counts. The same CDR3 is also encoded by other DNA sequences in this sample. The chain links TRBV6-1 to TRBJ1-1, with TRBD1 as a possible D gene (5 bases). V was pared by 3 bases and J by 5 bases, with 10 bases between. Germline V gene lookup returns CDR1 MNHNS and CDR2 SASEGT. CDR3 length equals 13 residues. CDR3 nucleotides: TGTGCCAGCAGTGACAGGGCGGTGACTGAAGCTTTCTTT. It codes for CASSDRAVTEAFF.

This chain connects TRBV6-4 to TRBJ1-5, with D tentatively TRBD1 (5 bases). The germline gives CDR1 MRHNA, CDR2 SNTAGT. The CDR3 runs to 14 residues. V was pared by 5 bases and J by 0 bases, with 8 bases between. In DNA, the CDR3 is TGTGCCAGCAGTAAGACAGATAGCAATCAGCCCCAGCATTTT. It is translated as CASSKTDSNQPQHF.

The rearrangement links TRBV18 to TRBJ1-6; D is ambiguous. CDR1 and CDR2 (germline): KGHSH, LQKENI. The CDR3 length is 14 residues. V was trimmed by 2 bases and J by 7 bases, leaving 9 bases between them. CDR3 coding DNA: TGTGCCAGCTCACCAGACCCGCGGAATTCACCCCTCCACTTT. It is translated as CASSPDPRNSPLHF.

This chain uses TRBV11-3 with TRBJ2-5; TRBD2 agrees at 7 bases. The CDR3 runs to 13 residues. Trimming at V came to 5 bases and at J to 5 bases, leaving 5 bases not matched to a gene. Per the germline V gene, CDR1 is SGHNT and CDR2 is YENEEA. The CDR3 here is CASSKRDGETQYF. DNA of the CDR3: TGTGCCAGCAGCAAGCGGGACGGGGAGACCCAGTACTTC.

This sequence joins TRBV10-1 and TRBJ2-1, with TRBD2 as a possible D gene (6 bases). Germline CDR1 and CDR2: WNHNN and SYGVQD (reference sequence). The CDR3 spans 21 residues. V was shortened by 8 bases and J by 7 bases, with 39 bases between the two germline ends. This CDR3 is CASGRWLPKLEGWLVINEQFF. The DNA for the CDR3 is TGCGCCAGCGGAAGATGGCTACCTAAGTTGGAGGGGTGGCTAGTTATAAATGAGCAGTTCTTC.

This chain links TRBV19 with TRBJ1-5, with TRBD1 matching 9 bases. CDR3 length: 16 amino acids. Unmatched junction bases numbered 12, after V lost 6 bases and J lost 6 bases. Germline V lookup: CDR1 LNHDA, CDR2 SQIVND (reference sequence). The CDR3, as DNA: TGTGCCAGTAGCTTTCCTTATTGGACAGGGGTTCAGCCCCAGCATTTT. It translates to CASSFPYWTGVQPQHF. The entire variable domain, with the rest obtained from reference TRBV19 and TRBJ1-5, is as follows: DGGITQSPKYLFRKEGQNVTLSCEQNLNHDAMYWYRQDPGQGLRLIYYSQIVNDFQKGDIAEGYSVSREKKESFPLTVTSAQKNPTAFYLCASSFPYWTGVQPQHFGDGTRLSIL.

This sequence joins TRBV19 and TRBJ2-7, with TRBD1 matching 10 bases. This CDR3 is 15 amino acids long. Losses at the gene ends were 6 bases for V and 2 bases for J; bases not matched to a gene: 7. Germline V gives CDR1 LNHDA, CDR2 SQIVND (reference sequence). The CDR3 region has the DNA TGTGCCAGTAGCCTCGGGGGGACAGGGGCCTACGAGCAGTACTTC. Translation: CASSLGGTGAYEQYF. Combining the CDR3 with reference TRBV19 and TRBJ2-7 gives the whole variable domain DGGITQSPKYLFRKEGQNVTLSCEQNLNHDAMYWYRQDPGQGLRLIYYSQIVNDFQKGDIAEGYSVSREKKESFPLTVTSAQKNPTAFYLCASSLGGTGAYEQYFGPGTRLTVT.

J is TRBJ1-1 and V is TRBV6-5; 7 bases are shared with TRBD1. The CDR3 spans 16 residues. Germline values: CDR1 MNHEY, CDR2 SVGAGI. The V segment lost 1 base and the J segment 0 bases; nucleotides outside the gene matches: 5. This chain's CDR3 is CASSYLGTALNTEAFF. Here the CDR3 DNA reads TGTGCCAGCAGTTACTTGGGGACAGCTTTGAACACTGAAGCTTTCTTT.

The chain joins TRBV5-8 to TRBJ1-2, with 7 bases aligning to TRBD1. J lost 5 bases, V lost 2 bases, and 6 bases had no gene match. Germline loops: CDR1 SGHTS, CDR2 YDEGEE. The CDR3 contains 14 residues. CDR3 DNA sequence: TGTGCCAGCAGCTTTACAGGGGAGAATTATGGCTACACCTTC. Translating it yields CASSFTGENYGYTF.

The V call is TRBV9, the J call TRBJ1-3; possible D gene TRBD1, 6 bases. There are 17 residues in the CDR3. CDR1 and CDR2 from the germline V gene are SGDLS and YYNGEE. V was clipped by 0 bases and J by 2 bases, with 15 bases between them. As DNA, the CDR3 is TGTGCCAGCAGCGTAGATCTAGGGGGGGCTGCTGGAAACACCATATATTTT. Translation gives CASSVDLGGAAGNTIYF.

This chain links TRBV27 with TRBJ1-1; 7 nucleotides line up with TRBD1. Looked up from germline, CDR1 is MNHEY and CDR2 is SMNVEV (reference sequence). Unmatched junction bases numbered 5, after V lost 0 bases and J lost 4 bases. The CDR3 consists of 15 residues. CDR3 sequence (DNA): TGTGCCAGCAGTTTATCGAAGGGGGCTATCACTGAAGCTTTCTTT. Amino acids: CASSLSKGAITEAFF.

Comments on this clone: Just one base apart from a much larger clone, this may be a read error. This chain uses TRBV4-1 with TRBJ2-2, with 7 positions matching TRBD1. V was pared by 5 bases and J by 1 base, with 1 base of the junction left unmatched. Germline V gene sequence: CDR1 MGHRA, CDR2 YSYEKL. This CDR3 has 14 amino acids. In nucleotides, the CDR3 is TGCGCCAGCAGCTACAGGGGGAACACCGGGGAGCTGTTTTTT. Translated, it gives CASSYRGNTGELFF.

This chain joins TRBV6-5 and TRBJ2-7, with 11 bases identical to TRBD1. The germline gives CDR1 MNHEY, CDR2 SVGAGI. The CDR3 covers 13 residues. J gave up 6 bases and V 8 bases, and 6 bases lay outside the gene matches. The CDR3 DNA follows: TGTGCCAGCGGGGGACAGGGGGTTGGCGAGCAGTACTTC. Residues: CASGGQGVGEQYF.

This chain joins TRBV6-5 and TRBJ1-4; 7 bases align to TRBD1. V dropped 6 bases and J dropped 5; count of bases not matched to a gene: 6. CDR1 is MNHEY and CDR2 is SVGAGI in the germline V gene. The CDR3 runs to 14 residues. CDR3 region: CASRPTGKNEKLFF. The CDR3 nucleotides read TGTGCCAGCAGACCGACAGGGAAGAATGAAAAACTGTTTTTT.

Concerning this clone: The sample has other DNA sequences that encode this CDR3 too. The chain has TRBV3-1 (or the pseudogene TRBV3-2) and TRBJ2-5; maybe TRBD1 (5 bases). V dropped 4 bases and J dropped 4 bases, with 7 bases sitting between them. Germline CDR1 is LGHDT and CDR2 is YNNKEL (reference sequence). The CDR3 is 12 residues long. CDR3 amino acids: CASSPRGETQYF. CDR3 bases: TGTGCCAGCAGCCCAAGGGGAGAGACCCAGTACTTC.

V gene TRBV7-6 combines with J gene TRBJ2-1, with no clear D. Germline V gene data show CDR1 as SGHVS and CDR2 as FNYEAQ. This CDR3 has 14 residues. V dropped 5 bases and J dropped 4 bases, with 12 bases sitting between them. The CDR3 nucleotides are TGTGCCAGCAGCCTAGGCTACAGTTACAATGAGCAGTTCTTC. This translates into CASSLGYSYNEQFF.

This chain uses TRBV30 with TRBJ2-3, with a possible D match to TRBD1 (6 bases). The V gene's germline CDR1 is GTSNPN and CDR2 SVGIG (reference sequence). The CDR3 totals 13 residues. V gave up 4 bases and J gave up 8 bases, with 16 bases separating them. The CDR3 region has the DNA TGTGCCTGGACCCAGGGGCCCTTTCTTACGCAGTATTTT. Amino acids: CAWTQGPFLTQYF.

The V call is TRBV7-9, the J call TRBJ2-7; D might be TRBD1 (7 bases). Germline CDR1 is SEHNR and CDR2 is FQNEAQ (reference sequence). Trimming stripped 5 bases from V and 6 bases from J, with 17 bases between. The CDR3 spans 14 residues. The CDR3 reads CASSTPGDRAEQYF. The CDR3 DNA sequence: TGTGCCAGCAGCACACCGGGGGACAGAGCCGAGCAGTACTTC.

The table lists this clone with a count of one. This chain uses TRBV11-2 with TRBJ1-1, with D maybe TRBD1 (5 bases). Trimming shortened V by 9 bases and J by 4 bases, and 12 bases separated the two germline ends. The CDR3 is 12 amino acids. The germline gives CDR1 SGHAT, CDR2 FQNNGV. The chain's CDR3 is CASRERGTEAFF. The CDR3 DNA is TGTGCCAGTCGAGAAAGGGGCACTGAAGCTTTCTTT. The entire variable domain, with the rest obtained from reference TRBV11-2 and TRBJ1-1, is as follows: EAGVAQSPRYKIIEKRQSVAFWCNPISGHATLYWYQQILGQGPKLLIQFQNNGVVDDSQLPKDRFSAERLKGVDSTLKIQPAKLEDSAVYLCASRERGTEAFFGQGTRLTVV.

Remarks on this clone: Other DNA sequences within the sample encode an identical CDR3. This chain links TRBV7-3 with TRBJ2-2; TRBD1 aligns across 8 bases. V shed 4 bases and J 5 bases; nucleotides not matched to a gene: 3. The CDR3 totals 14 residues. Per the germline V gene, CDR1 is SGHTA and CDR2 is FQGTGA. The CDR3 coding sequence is TGTGCCAGCAGCTCTACAGGGGGAACCGGGGAGCTGTTTTTT. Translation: CASSSTGGTGELFF.

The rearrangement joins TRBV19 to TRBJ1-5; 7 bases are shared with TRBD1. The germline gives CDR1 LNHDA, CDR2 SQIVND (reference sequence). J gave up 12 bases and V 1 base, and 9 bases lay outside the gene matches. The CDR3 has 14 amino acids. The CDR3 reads CASSIGSRQGRQHF. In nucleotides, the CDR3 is TGTGCCAGTAGTATAGGAAGTAGACAGGGCCGCCAGCATTTT.